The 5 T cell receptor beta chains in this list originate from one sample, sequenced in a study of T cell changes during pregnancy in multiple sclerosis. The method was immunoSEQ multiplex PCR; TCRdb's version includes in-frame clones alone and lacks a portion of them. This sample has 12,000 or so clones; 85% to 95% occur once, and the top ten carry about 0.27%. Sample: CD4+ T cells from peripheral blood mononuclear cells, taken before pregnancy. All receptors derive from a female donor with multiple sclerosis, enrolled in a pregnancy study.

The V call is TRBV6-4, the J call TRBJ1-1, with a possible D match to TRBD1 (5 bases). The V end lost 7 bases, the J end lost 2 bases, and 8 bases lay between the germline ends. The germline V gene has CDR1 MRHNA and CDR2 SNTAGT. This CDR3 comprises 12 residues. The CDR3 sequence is CASTRVNTEAFF. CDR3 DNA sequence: TGTGCCAGCACCAGGGTAAACACTGAAGCTTTCTTT.

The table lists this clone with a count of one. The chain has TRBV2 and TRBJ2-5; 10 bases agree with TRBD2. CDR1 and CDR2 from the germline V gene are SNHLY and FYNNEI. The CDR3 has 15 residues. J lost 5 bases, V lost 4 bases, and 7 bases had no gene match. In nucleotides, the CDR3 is TGTGCCAGCAGTGGTCAGCGGGGGGGCGAGGAGACCCAGTACTTC. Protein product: CASSGQRGGEETQYF.

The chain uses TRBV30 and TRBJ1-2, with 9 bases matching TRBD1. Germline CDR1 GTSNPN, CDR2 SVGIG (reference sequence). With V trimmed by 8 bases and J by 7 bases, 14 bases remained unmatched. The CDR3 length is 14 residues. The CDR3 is CALLIRDRVTGYTF. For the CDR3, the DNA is TGTGCCCTCCTTATCCGGGACAGGGTTACTGGCTACACCTTC.

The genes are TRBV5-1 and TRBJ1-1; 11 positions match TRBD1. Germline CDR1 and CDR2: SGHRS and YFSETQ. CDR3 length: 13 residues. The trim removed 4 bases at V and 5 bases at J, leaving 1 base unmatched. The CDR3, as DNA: TGCGCCAGCAGCCGGGACAGGGGGACTGAAGCTTTCTTT. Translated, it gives CASSRDRGTEAFF.

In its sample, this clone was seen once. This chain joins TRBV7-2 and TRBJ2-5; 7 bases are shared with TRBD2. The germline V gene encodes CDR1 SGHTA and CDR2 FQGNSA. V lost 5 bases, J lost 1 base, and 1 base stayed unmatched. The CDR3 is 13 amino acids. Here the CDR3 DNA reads TGTGCCAGCAGCCCTAGCGGCCAAGAGACCCAGTACTTC. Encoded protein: CASSPSGQETQYF.